This T cell receptor (beta chain) was retrieved from a study of OX40 agonist ivuxolimab in advanced cancers. Here immunoSEQ multiplex PCR was the method, and the copy in TCRdb shows in-frame clones only, minus some. The sample lists fewer than 55,000 clones, 65% to 85% seen once, with 9.5% to 15% in the top ten. Deletions cut 7 bases from V and 4 bases from J, with 11 bases between. This CDR3 region has 14 residues. In germline, CDR1 is MNHNS, CDR2 SASEGT. V and J are TRBV6-1 and TRBJ2-6; unclear D gene. The sequence derives from an adult with an advanced solid tumor such as melanoma, head and neck, liver or kidney cancer. The material was CD4+ or CD8+ T cells sorted from blood, obtained in a trial of the OX40 agonist ivuxolimab. CDR3 region: CASKPGPGANVLTF. The CDR3, as DNA: TGTGCCAGCAAACCGGGCCCGGGGGCCAACGTCCTGACTTTC.